Listed here are 29 T cell receptor beta chains from one sample, sequenced in a study of T cell repertoires in cytomegalovirus infection. No antigen has been assigned to these receptors. A single record per CDR3 protein comes from TCRdb applying MiXCR to the reads. The table shows fewer than 950,000 distinct CDR3 sequences, with 30% to 35% occurring only once. The starting material was cultured CD8+ T cells from PBMCs, obtained from culture after CMV antigen stimulation. These receptors were taken from a human donor in good health (CMV status not recorded). Some clones in this sample may be carry-over from other donors' samples.

The V call is TRBV6-4, the J call TRBJ2-3; no clear D. CDR3 length: 15 amino acids. Germline CDR1 reads MRHNA; CDR2 reads SNTAGT. V shed 3 bases and J shed 0 bases, with 10 bases lying between them. The CDR3 region has the DNA TGTGCCAGCAGTGATGGCAGCTTTAGCACAGATACGCAGTATTTT. Encoded protein: CASSDGSFSTDTQYF.

In its sample, this clonotype was seen a few times. The chain is built from TRBV11-3 and TRBJ2-2; 9 bases fit TRBD1. CDR3 length equals 15 residues. Germline V gene lookup returns CDR1 SGHNT and CDR2 YENEEA. Trimming removed 3 bases from V and 7 bases from J; junction bases left unmatched: 6. The CDR3 is CASSFTGGAGGELFF. The CDR3 nucleotides read TGTGCCAGCAGCTTTACAGGGGGCGCCGGCGGGGAGCTGTTTTTT.

The rearrangement uses TRBV9 and TRBJ1-2, with D possibly being TRBD1 (6 bases). The CDR3 has 18 amino acids. CDR1 and CDR2 from the germline V gene are SGDLS and YYNGEE. Trimming took 0 bases from V and 5 from J, leaving 23 bases between them. DNA of the CDR3: TGTGCCAGCAGCGTAGCTCCCGAACCGGGACATTCGTCGTATGGCTACACCTTC. Encoded protein: CASSVAPEPGHSSYGYTF.

This chain links TRBV20-1 with TRBJ1-1; D is perhaps TRBD1 (5 bases). Trimming removed 6 bases from V and 1 base from J, with 12 bases in between. Germline V gene data show CDR1 as DFQATT and CDR2 as SNEGSKA (reference sequence). The CDR3 is 13 amino acids. CDR3 bases: TGCAGTGCAGACGGACAAGCGAACACTGAAGCTTTCTTT. Protein: CSADGQANTEAFF.

The chain has TRBV15 and TRBJ2-2; 8 nucleotides line up with TRBD2. The ends lost 4 bases at V and 4 bases at J; junction bases unmatched: 5. There are 15 residues in the CDR3. Germline V gene sequence: CDR1 LNHNV, CDR2 YYDKDF (reference sequence). The CDR3 DNA is TGTGCCACCAGCACAGCGGGGGCGGGCACCGGGGAGCTGTTTTTT. Its translation is CATSTAGAGTGELFF.

This chain links TRBV28 with TRBJ2-7; the D is unclear. Trimming took off 6 bases at V and 3 bases at J, with 15 bases between the two ends. CDR3 length equals 14 residues. The germline CDR1 and CDR2 sequences are MDHEN and SYDVKM. The CDR3, as DNA: TGTGCCAGCAGCCCCGAGCAGGCGATCTACGAGCAGTACGTC. Translated: CASSPEQAIYEQYV.

The rearrangement joins TRBV25-1 to TRBJ1-1, with TRBD1 matching over 8 bases. Germline lookup yields CDR1 MGHDK and CDR2 SYGVNS. The CDR3 totals 13 residues. Trimming at V came to 2 bases and at J to 8 bases, leaving 4 bases not matched to a gene. CDR3 region: CASSEAQGVEAFF. DNA for the CDR3: TGTGCCAGCAGTGAAGCACAGGGGGTGGAAGCTTTCTTT.

The V gene is TRBV11-3, the J gene TRBJ2-1, with 7 bases aligning to TRBD2. Germline CDR1 reads SGHNT; CDR2 reads YENEEA. The CDR3 loop spans 17 amino acids. The ends lost 2 bases at V and 4 bases at J; junction bases unmatched: 11. The CDR3: CASSLRGGEGWYNEQFF. CDR3 nucleotide sequence: TGTGCCAGCAGCTTAAGGGGTGGGGAGGGATGGTACAATGAGCAGTTCTTC.

The chain is built from TRBV5-5 and TRBJ2-4; the match to TRBD1 covers 7 bases. Germline CDR1 is SGHKS and CDR2 is YYEKEE (reference sequence). Trimming at V came to 2 bases and at J to 3 bases, leaving 5 bases not matched to a gene. This CDR3 comprises 15 residues. The DNA for the CDR3 is TGTGCCAGCAGCTTTTTTGGGACAGACAAAAACATTCAGTACTTC. The encoded protein is CASSFFGTDKNIQYF.

This clonotype was recorded at least ten times. The V gene is TRBV11-1, the J gene TRBJ2-1, with 8 bases identical to TRBD1. V was clipped by 5 bases and J by 4 bases; unmatched bases: 16. Per germline, CDR1 SGHAT and CDR2 FQDESV (reference sequence). The CDR3 extends over 18 amino acids. This CDR3 is CASSLSGQGVGYYNEQFF. CDR3 coding DNA: TGTGCCAGCAGCCTGTCAGGACAGGGAGTAGGGTATTACAATGAGCAGTTCTTC.

The genes are TRBV5-1 and TRBJ2-1; D remains unclear. This CDR3 has 17 amino acids. Trimming took 2 bases from V and 0 from J, leaving 15 bases between them. Germline CDR1 SGHRS, CDR2 YFSETQ. The CDR3 is CASSFVPKLSSYNEQFF. The CDR3 nucleotides are TGCGCCAGCAGCTTTGTCCCTAAGTTGAGCTCCTACAATGAGCAGTTCTTC.

This rearrangement joins TRBV4-3 to TRBJ2-1; D is uncertain. The CDR3 extends over 14 amino acids. The V gene lost 1 base and the J gene lost 7 bases, with 11 bases spanning the gap. The V gene's germline CDR1 is LGHNA and CDR2 YSLEER. In DNA form, the CDR3 reads TGCGCCAGCAGCCAAGCGTTCTTGGGGAATGAGCAGTTCTTC. The encoded protein is CASSQAFLGNEQFF.

This clonotype was seen repeatedly, ten times or more. This chain connects TRBV7-2 to TRBJ1-6; TRBD1 is a possible D gene (6 bases). V lost 5 bases, J lost 6 bases, and 11 bases lay in between. The CDR3 loop spans 14 amino acids. Germline CDR1 is SGHTA and CDR2 is FQGNSA. The CDR3 here is CASSRTGINSPLHF. CDR3 DNA: TGTGCCAGCAGCCGAACAGGGATTAATTCACCCCTCCACTTT.

This clonotype has only a few counts. The rearrangement joins TRBV7-9 to TRBJ2-2; the match to TRBD1 covers 12 bases. The CDR3 sequence is 19 residues long. Germline lookup yields CDR1 SEHNR and CDR2 FQNEAQ (reference sequence). J lost 1 base, V lost 5 bases, and 11 bases had no gene match. The CDR3 nucleotides read TGTGCCAGCAGCCCCCCGGGACAGGGGGCCCTAGGGAACACCGGGGAGCTGTTTTTT. Translated, it gives CASSPPGQGALGNTGELFF. Full variable domain (missing parts from reference TRBV7-9 and TRBJ2-2): DTGVSQNPRHKITKRGQNVTFRCDPISEHNRLYWYRQTLGQGPEFLTYFQNEAQLEKSRLLSDRFSAERPKGSFSTLEIQRTEQGDSAMYLCASSPPGQGALGNTGELFFGEGSRLTVL.

V gene TRBV27 combines with J gene TRBJ1-5, with 12 bases fitting TRBD1. V gave up 6 bases and J gave up 7 bases; unmatched junction bases: 4. CDR1 MNHEY and CDR2 SMNVEV come from the germline V gene (reference sequence). The CDR3 is 14 residues long. CDR3 region: CASRGDRGRQPQHF. DNA of the CDR3: TGTGCCAGCAGAGGGGACAGGGGGCGACAGCCCCAGCATTTT.

The rearrangement uses TRBV6-1 and TRBJ2-7; 8 nucleotides line up with TRBD2. The CDR3 runs 13 residues. Germline V CDR1 and CDR2: MNHNS, SASEGT. V lost 3 bases, J lost 3 bases, and 1 base stayed unmatched. The DNA of the CDR3 is TGTGCCAGCAGTGACGGGGGGGGCTACGAGCAGTACGTC. Translated: CASSDGGGYEQYV.

At least ten counts were recorded for this clonotype. This rearrangement joins TRBV7-8 to TRBJ2-7; possibly TRBD1 for D (5 bases). Looked up from germline, CDR1 is SGHVS and CDR2 is FQNEAQ. The CDR3 covers 14 residues. The V end was cut by 6 bases, the J end by 0 bases, with 12 bases between. CDR3 DNA sequence: TGTGCCAGCAGTGAAGGGGCAAACTCCTACGAGCAGTACTTC. Translated: CASSEGANSYEQYF.

This clonotype has ten or more counts. V and J are TRBV7-9 and TRBJ1-4; the D gene is possibly TRBD1 (6 bases). Germline CDR1 SEHNR, CDR2 FQNEAQ (reference sequence). Deletions cut 1 base from V and 0 bases from J, with 9 bases between. The CDR3 length is 16 residues. In DNA form, the CDR3 reads TGTGCCAGCAGCTTAGGCAGGGGTGCAACTAATGAAAAACTGTTTTTT. Translated, it gives CASSLGRGATNEKLFF. Together with reference TRBV7-9 and TRBJ1-4, the CDR3 gives the full variable domain: DTGVSQNPRHKITKRGQNVTFRCDPISEHNRLYWYRQTLGQGPEFLTYFQNEAQLEKSRLLSDRFSAERPKGSFSTLEIQRTEQGDSAMYLCASSLGRGATNEKLFFGSGTQLSVL.

A few counts support this clonotype. The rearrangement uses TRBV5-1 and TRBJ2-1, with D perhaps TRBD2 (6 bases). The V gene's germline CDR1 is SGHRS and CDR2 YFSETQ. This CDR3 is 15 amino acids long. Trimming removed 0 bases from V and 3 bases from J, with 10 bases in between. CDR3 in DNA: TGCGCCAGCAGCTTGGCGGGGGAAATCTACAATGAGCAGTTCTTC. The encoded protein is CASSLAGEIYNEQFF. Full variable domain (missing parts from reference TRBV5-1 and TRBJ2-1): KAGVTQTPRYLIKTRGQQVTLSCSPISGHRSVSWYQQTPGQGLQFLFEYFSETQRNKGNFPGRFSGRQFSNSRSEMNVSTLELGDSALYLCASSLAGEIYNEQFFGPGTRLTVL.

This clonotype was picked up a small number of times. V and J are TRBV7-9 and TRBJ2-3; D gene unclear. The CDR3 extends over 14 amino acids. CDR1 and CDR2 (germline): SEHNR, FQNEAQ (reference sequence). V was shortened by 1 base and J by 4 bases, with 9 bases between the two germline ends. This CDR3 is CASSLVLVPDTQYF. CDR3 coding DNA: TGTGCCAGCAGCTTAGTTCTAGTACCAGATACGCAGTATTTT.

This chain joins TRBV29-1 and TRBJ2-3; the D gene is possibly TRBD1 (6 bases). CDR1 is SQVTM, CDR2 ANQGSEA, per germline. The V and J ends lost 0 bases and 6 bases respectively, with 13 bases between them. The CDR3 extends over 14 amino acids. The DNA for the CDR3 is TGCAGCGTTGAAGAGCCCCAGGGGTTGGATACGCAGTATTTT. Translation: CSVEEPQGLDTQYF.

In DNA form, the CDR3 reads TGCGCCAGCAGCTGGAACAGGGGGCAAAACACTGAAGCTTTCTTT. It translates to CASSWNRGQNTEAFF. J is TRBJ1-1 and V is TRBV5-1, with TRBD1 matching over 9 bases. CDR1 SGHRS and CDR2 YFSETQ come from the germline V gene. Germline trimming cut 3 bases from V and 2 bases from J; bases unmatched to any gene: 5. This CDR3 region has 15 residues.

This chain uses TRBV19 with TRBJ1-5; possibly TRBD1 for D (5 bases). CDR3 length: 15 amino acids. Germline V gene data show CDR1 as LNHDA and CDR2 as SQIVND (reference sequence). Trimming stripped 3 bases from V and 0 bases from J, with 9 bases between. CDR3 amino acids: CASSIAGLSNQPQHF. The CDR3 coding sequence is TGTGCCAGTAGTATTGCAGGGCTTAGCAATCAGCCCCAGCATTTT.

The V call is TRBV27, the J call TRBJ2-3; D perhaps matches TRBD2 (6 bases). With 6 bases removed from V and 0 bases from J, the gap between germline ends came to 10 bases. The CDR3 is 14 residues long. CDR1 is MNHEY and CDR2 is SMNVEV in the germline V gene (reference sequence). CDR3 region: CASRTGVSTDTQYF. The CDR3 bases are TGTGCCAGCAGGACGGGAGTAAGCACAGATACGCAGTATTTT.

In its sample, this clonotype was seen once. This chain connects TRBV18 to TRBJ1-2, with D perhaps TRBD1 (5 bases). CDR3 length: 15 residues. The germline CDR1 and CDR2 sequences are KGHSH and LQKENI. Trimming took off 2 bases at V and 3 bases at J, with 13 bases between the two ends. The CDR3 protein is CASSPEQASDYGYTF. The CDR3 region has the DNA TGTGCCAGCTCACCAGAACAGGCCTCGGACTATGGCTACACCTTC.

This clonotype was found many times. The chain joins TRBV7-8 to TRBJ2-3, with TRBD2 identical over 8 bases. V was clipped by 5 bases and J by 4 bases; unmatched bases: 14. Germline-derived CDR1 and CDR2 are SGHVS and FQNEAQ. This CDR3 contains 17 residues. CDR3 amino acids: CASSRPRVGGAPDTQYF. In DNA form, the CDR3 reads TGTGCCAGCAGCCGACCTCGAGTCGGGGGGGCCCCAGATACGCAGTATTTT.

This clonotype was observed a handful of times. A junction end diverges from the germline sequence, so it may reflect a read error. The V gene is TRBV7-7, the J gene TRBJ2-2, with TRBD2 as a possible D gene (6 bases). CDR3 length: 15 residues. Germline CDR1 SSHAT, CDR2 FNYEAQ (reference sequence). CDR3 in amino acids: CASSLTGTLTGELFF. In DNA, the CDR3 is TGTGCTAGCAGCTTAACTGGGACTCTTACCGGGGAGCTGTTTTTT.

CDR3 DNA: TGTGCCAGCAGCTTAGCAGGGTTTGGGGGCACAGATACGCAGTATTTT. Amino acids: CASSLAGFGGTDTQYF. The chain combines TRBV7-6 with TRBJ2-3, with D unclear. CDR3 length equals 16 residues. Between the trimmed V and J ends, which lost 0 bases and 1 base, there was a span of 11 bases. Germline V gives CDR1 SGHVS, CDR2 FNYEAQ.

V gene TRBV28 combines with J gene TRBJ1-1; 8 bases line up with TRBD1. With V trimmed by 6 bases and J by 1 base, 7 bases remained unmatched. Germline CDR1 and CDR2: MDHEN and SYDVKM. The CDR3 totals 15 residues. The DNA for the CDR3 is TGTGCCAGCAGGGATAGGACAGGGAAGAACACTGAAGCTTTCTTT. It is translated as CASRDRTGKNTEAFF.